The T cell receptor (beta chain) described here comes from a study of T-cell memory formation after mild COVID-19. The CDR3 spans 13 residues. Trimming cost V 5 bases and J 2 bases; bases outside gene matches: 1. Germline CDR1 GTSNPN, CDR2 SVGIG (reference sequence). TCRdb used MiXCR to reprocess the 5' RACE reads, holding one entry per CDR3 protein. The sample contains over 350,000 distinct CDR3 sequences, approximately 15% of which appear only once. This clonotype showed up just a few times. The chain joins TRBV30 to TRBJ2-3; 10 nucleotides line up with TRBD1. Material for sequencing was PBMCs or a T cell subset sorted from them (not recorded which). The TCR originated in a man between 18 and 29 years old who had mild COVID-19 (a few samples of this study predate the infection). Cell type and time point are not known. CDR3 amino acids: CAWGTGVTDTQYF. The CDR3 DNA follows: TGTGCCTGGGGGACAGGGGTCACAGATACGCAGTATTTT.